What follows describes a single T cell receptor (beta chain). No antigen is known for it. The data originate from a study of shared clonotypes between healthy human individuals. CDR3 length: 14 amino acids. V was clipped by 3 bases and J by 8 bases; unmatched bases: 5. CDR1 is SGDLS, CDR2 YYNGEE, per germline. Naive CD8 cells lacked CD45RO, underwent positive selection for CCR7 and left out terminally differentiated effector memory CD45RA+ cells. Produced via immunoSEQ multiplex PCR; TCRdb's table is partial and in-frame only. The sample has roughly 2,000,000 clones; roughly 94% are singletons. Points from the study as a whole: Larger estimated richness was generally recorded for naive subsets relative to memory subsets. Clonotypes which were not shared had lower generation probabilities than clonotypes that all four donors shared.

The TCR sequence derives from a young man in good health. The sequenced sample was naive CD8+ T cells sorted from blood. The rearrangement links TRBV9 to TRBJ2-1, with 10 positions matching TRBD1. The CDR3 here is CASSATGGSDEQFF. CDR3 nucleotide sequence: TGTGCCAGCAGCGCGACAGGGGGCTCGGATGAGCAGTTCTTC. The whole variable domain, filled in from reference TRBV9 and TRBJ2-1, reads DSGVTQTPKHLITATGQRVTLRCSPRSGDLSVYWYQQSLDQGLQFLIQYYNGEERAKGNILERFSAQQFPDLHSELNLSSLELGDSALYFCASSATGGSDEQFFGPGTRLTVL.